These T cell receptor beta chains were read from a single sample in a study of beta chain features in type 1 diabetes. Assay: immunoSEQ multiplex PCR; the TCRdb copy retains only in-frame clones and omits some. The sample includes about 250,000 clones, roughly 13% of them seen just once. The sequenced sample was naive CD4+ T cells from blood. These receptors were taken from a woman in her 40s in good health. CDR3s leave out the opening cysteine and the closing phenylalanine or tryptophan. The order of the fields is J gene, V gene, D gene, CDR3 protein. The D gene is left open where the match is weak.

>TRBJ1-4|TRBV2|.
ASKQAPEEKLF
>TRBJ1-1|TRBV6-5|TRBD1
ASSYRGTGVTEAF
>TRBJ1-5|TRBV5-6|.
ASSFAGDQPQH
>TRBJ2-3|TRBV5-1|TRBD2
ASSSGTSSTDTQY
>TRBJ1-5|TRBV19|.
ASAQGNQPQH
>TRBJ1-5|TRBV5-4|.
ASSPGQGNQPQH
>TRBJ1-4|TRBV25-1|TRBD1
ASRQTGTDEKLF
>TRBJ1-1|TRBV9|.
ASNRVNTEAF
>TRBJ1-1|TRBV7-9|.
ASSLADRRDSEAF
>TRBJ2-5|TRBV14|TRBD1
ASSQPRDRGQETQY
>TRBJ1-5|TRBV7-2|.
ASSLTEKQPQH
>TRBJ1-6|TRBV25-1|.
ASSERLVQNSPLH
>TRBJ1-2|TRBV7-2|TRBD1
ASSNRGSPASYGYT
>TRBJ1-5|TRBV19|TRBD1
ATFPTGGVGQPQH
>TRBJ1-1|TRBV19|TRBD1
ASSMWSGGLNTEAF